A single sample gave rise to the 22 T cell receptor beta chains below, sequenced in a study of beta chain features in type 1 diabetes. These receptors have no known antigen. TCRB transcripts that were expressed got sequenced, as all of the isolated RNA had been reverse transcribed. Profiled with immunoSEQ multiplex PCR; TCRdb holds only in-frame clones, not every one. The sample lists roughly 700,000 clones; roughly an eighth were seen once. Study observations and caveats: Type 1 diabetes patients had moderately but significantly shorter TCRB CDR3s in all four CD4+ subsets.

Sequencing used naive CD4+ T cells from blood. The origin of the receptors is a young man with type 1 diabetes.

This clone was recorded a few times. This CDR3 is also generated by other DNA sequences in the sample. The chain links TRBV5-6 to TRBJ2-7; the match to TRBD1 covers 8 bases. V gave up 0 bases and J gave up 3 bases; unmatched junction bases: 2. This CDR3 spans 14 amino acids. Looked up from germline, CDR1 is SGHDT and CDR2 is YYEEEE. The CDR3 DNA follows: TGTGCCAGCAGCTTGGCAGGGGGCGGCTACGAGCAGTACTTC. Its protein product is CASSLAGGGYEQYF.

This clone was seen only a few times. The chain links TRBV4-2 to TRBJ2-1; 9 positions agree with TRBD1. CDR3 length: 15 amino acids. After removal of 3 bases from V and 15 bases from J, the junction contained 15 bases not matched to a gene. Germline V lookup: CDR1 LGHNA, CDR2 YNFKEQ. CDR3 nucleotide sequence: TGTGCCAGCAGCCAGAGGGGACAGGGAATCGGATGGGTGTTCTTC. Protein: CASSQRGQGIGWVFF.

The chain is built from TRBV4-1 and TRBJ2-3, with TRBD2 identical over 7 bases. The J segment lost 2 bases and the V segment lost 2 bases, leaving 7 bases of the junction unmatched. This CDR3 is 16 amino acids long. Germline V lookup: CDR1 MGHRA, CDR2 YSYEKL. CDR3 amino acids: CASSQRAGEFTDTQYF. CDR3 in DNA: TGCGCCAGCAGCCAACGCGCGGGGGAGTTCACAGATACGCAGTATTTT.

In this sample, this clone turned up a few times. The chain combines TRBV6-1 with TRBJ2-1, with D perhaps matching TRBD1 (6 bases). The CDR3 runs 16 residues. Germline V gene data show CDR1 as MNHNS and CDR2 as SASEGT. V was clipped by 4 bases and J by 0 bases, with 13 bases between them. The CDR3 here is CASSGQRDTSYNEQFF. As DNA, the CDR3 is TGTGCCAGCAGTGGACAACGGGACACCTCCTACAATGAGCAGTTCTTC.

A remark on this clone: The sample has other DNA sequences that encode this CDR3 too. V and J are TRBV5-1 and TRBJ2-7; 8 bases line up with TRBD1. The germline CDR1 and CDR2 sequences are SGHRS and YFSETQ. V lost 3 bases to trimming and J lost 2 bases; unmatched junction nucleotides: 4. The CDR3 spans 14 residues. The CDR3 region has the DNA TGCGCCAGCAGCTCCGGACAGGGCCCCTACGAGCAGTACTTC. Protein product: CASSSGQGPYEQYF.

This CDR3 is CASSYSSGANQPQHF. In DNA, the CDR3 is TGTGCCAGCAGTTACTCATCAGGGGCAAATCAGCCCCAGCATTTT. The chain uses TRBV6-5 and TRBJ1-5; possibly TRBD1 for D (6 bases). V was cut by 0 bases and J by 4 bases, with 10 bases left in between. Germline CDR1 reads MNHEY; CDR2 reads SVGAGI. CDR3 size: 15 residues.

This clone has only a few counts. The chain carries TRBV11-2 and TRBJ1-6; D unresolved. CDR1 is SGHAT and CDR2 is FQNNGV in the germline V gene. Trimming pared 1 base from V and 9 bases from J, leaving 10 bases between. CDR3 size: 14 residues. For the CDR3, the DNA is TGTGCCAGCAGCTTAGCACAATTCGCTTCACCCCTCCACTTT. It is translated as CASSLAQFASPLHF.

This rearrangement joins TRBV19 to TRBJ2-7, with D maybe TRBD2 (5 bases). CDR1 is LNHDA and CDR2 is SQIVND in the germline V gene (reference sequence). The V end lost 5 bases, the J end lost 4 bases, and 15 bases lay between the germline ends. The CDR3 is made up of 14 amino acids. CDR3 in DNA: TGTGCCAGTAGTCCGACGAGGACTCTTTACGAGCAGTACTTC. Translating gives CASSPTRTLYEQYF. The full variable domain, with the rest looked up from reference TRBV19 and TRBJ2-7, is DGGITQSPKYLFRKEGQNVTLSCEQNLNHDAMYWYRQDPGQGLRLIYYSQIVNDFQKGDIAEGYSVSREKKESFPLTVTSAQKNPTAFYLCASSPTRTLYEQYFGPGTRLTVT.

The chain recombines TRBV28 with TRBJ2-2; D is uncertain. The CDR3 contains 13 residues. Germline-derived CDR1 and CDR2 are MDHEN and SYDVKM. V was shortened by 10 bases and J by 0 bases, with 9 bases between the two germline ends. The CDR3 is CATGFANTGELFF. The CDR3 DNA reads as TGTGCCACCGGGTTCGCGAACACCGGGGAGCTGTTTTTT.

The chain joins TRBV10-3 to TRBJ2-3, with TRBD2 matching over 9 bases. The ends lost 0 bases at V and 10 bases at J; junction bases unmatched: 8. Germline CDR1 is ENHRY and CDR2 is SYGVKD. CDR3 size: 15 residues. The CDR3 spells CAISESTPQRGAQYF. The CDR3 DNA follows: TGTGCCATCAGTGAGTCGACTCCCCAGCGGGGGGCGCAGTATTTT.

The genes are TRBV2 and TRBJ1-2, with TRBD1 as a possible D gene (5 bases). V was clipped by 3 bases and J by 4 bases, with 12 bases between them. Germline V gives CDR1 SNHLY, CDR2 FYNNEI. The CDR3 runs 14 residues. The CDR3 protein is CASSDTRTLYGYTF. In nucleotides, the CDR3 is TGTGCCAGCAGTGACACACGGACACTCTATGGCTACACCTTC.

This chain uses TRBV29-1 with TRBJ1-5; 10 bases line up with TRBD1. After removal of 6 bases from V and 3 bases from J, the junction contained 11 bases not matched to a gene. The V gene's germline CDR1 is SQVTM and CDR2 ANQGSEA. CDR3 length equals 16 residues. The CDR3: CSVLDRGFGDNQPQHF. In DNA, the CDR3 is TGCAGCGTCCTGGACAGGGGGTTTGGTGACAATCAGCCCCAGCATTTT.

This clone was detected a few times. The chain combines TRBV30 with TRBJ1-1; D not resolved. The CDR3 length is 11 residues. V lost 0 bases, J lost 7 bases, and 6 bases lay in between. Germline CDR1 is GTSNPN and CDR2 is SVGIG (reference sequence). The CDR3 spells CAWSVLVEAFF. The CDR3 DNA reads as TGTGCCTGGAGTGTACTAGTTGAAGCTTTCTTT.

This clone was detected a few times. J is TRBJ1-3 and V is TRBV5-4, with a possible D match to TRBD1 (6 bases). With 2 bases removed from V and 4 bases from J, the gap between germline ends came to 10 bases. CDR3 length: 14 residues. Germline V lookup: CDR1 SGHNT, CDR2 YYREEE (reference sequence). The chain's CDR3 is CASSFTGPGNTIYF. Here the CDR3 DNA reads TGTGCCAGCAGCTTTACAGGGCCGGGAAACACCATATATTTT.

This clone occurred a few times. This chain links TRBV7-3 with TRBJ2-3; TRBD2 aligns across 12 bases. This CDR3 contains 16 residues. CDR1 is SGHTA and CDR2 is FQGTGA in the germline V gene. Trimming cost V 5 bases and J 2 bases; bases outside gene matches: 5. CDR3 nucleotides: TGTGCCAGCAGCCCCGGACTAGCGGGGACCACAGATACGCAGTATTTT. Its protein is CASSPGLAGTTDTQYF.

The chain carries TRBV7-8 and TRBJ2-5, with D unresolved. The CDR3 sequence is 14 residues long. Germline lookup yields CDR1 SGHVS and CDR2 FQNEAQ. The V and J ends lost 2 bases and 1 base respectively, with 8 bases between them. The CDR3 reads CASSLFHSQETQYF. DNA for the CDR3: TGTGCCAGCAGCTTATTTCATTCCCAAGAGACCCAGTACTTC.

This rearrangement joins TRBV30 to TRBJ1-5; D not resolved. CDR1 and CDR2 (germline): GTSNPN, SVGIG (reference sequence). The CDR3 has 13 amino acids. V was trimmed by 2 bases and J by 4 bases, leaving 9 bases between them. CDR3 sequence (DNA): TGTGCCTGGAGTCCCCGACCTAATCAGCCCCAGCATTTT. Translating gives CAWSPRPNQPQHF.

The chain is built from TRBV21-1 and TRBJ1-2. TRBV21-1 corresponds to a pseudogene. The CDR3 contains 10 residues. For the CDR3, the DNA is TGTGCCAGCAAGGCGTATGGCTACACCTTC. Amino acids: CASKAYGYTF.

The chain has TRBV5-1 and TRBJ1-1; D is ambiguous. The CDR3 length is 14 residues. Trimming shortened V by 0 bases and J by 1 base, and 7 bases separated the two germline ends. Germline V gene lookup returns CDR1 SGHRS and CDR2 YFSETQ. The CDR3 coding sequence is TGCGCCAGCAGCTTGGCCCCTCCGAACACTGAAGCTTTCTTT. This encodes CASSLAPPNTEAFF.

This clone was picked up a small number of times. J is TRBJ1-1 and V is TRBV7-9; TRBD1 is a possible D gene (6 bases). This CDR3 comprises 12 residues. Germline V CDR1 and CDR2: SEHNR, FQNEAQ (reference sequence). Trimming removed 5 bases from V and 7 bases from J, with 11 bases in between. For the CDR3, the DNA is TGTGCCAGCAGCCTCCGACAGGTTGAAGCTTTCTTT. The encoded protein is CASSLRQVEAFF.

The chain recombines TRBV6-1 with TRBJ2-3; a possible D gene is TRBD2 (6 bases). This CDR3 contains 16 residues. The V end was cut by 3 bases, the J end by 1 base, with 14 bases between. CDR1 MNHNS and CDR2 SASEGT come from the germline V gene. CDR3 in amino acids: CASSDRRTTRTDTQYF. Written as DNA, the CDR3 is TGTGCCAGCAGTGACCGACGGACTACCCGCACAGATACGCAGTATTTT.

This clone was seen a few times. V and J are TRBV7-2 and TRBJ2-7; 7 bases agree with TRBD1. This CDR3 has 14 residues. After removal of 6 bases from V and 3 bases from J, the junction contained 8 bases not matched to a gene. CDR1 is SGHTA, CDR2 FQGNSA, per germline. The CDR3 sequence is CASSRKGQSYEQYF. The DNA for the CDR3 is TGTGCCAGCAGTCGAAAGGGACAGAGCTACGAGCAGTACTTC.